At least ten counts were recorded for the clone carrying this T cell receptor (beta chain). Antigen: not known. The germline V gene encodes CDR1 DFQATT and CDR2 SNEGSKA (reference sequence). V lost 4 bases and J 8 bases, leaving 12 bases between the germline ends. The CDR3 has 12 amino acids. This specimen belongs to a study of blood T cells in healthy people across ages. Study findings and constraints: The donors' CMV status was not determined, possibly confounding changes in expanded clonotypes. Underestimates were what the diversity estimates from one million T cells were considered to be. Observed TCR beta diversity per million T cells went down as age went up. This fall followed a roughly linear course with age.

Russia was home to the donors, healthy Caucasian individuals aged roughly 6 to 95. Sample-barcoded 5' priming and a J-beta primer mix drove a second PCR of roughly 6 to 12 cycles. TCRdb recomputed calls from the 5' RACE reads with MiXCR, one row per CDR3 protein. There are hundreds of thousands of distinct CDR3 sequences in the sample; around 50% occur only once, and approximately 18% lies in the top ten. The sample consisted of blood. The receptor was derived from a man older than 75 in good health. The chain combines TRBV20-1 with TRBJ2-1; D might be TRBD2 (7 bases). CDR3 loop: CSATIGGDEQFF. The DNA of the CDR3 is TGCAGTGCTACGATAGGGGGGGATGAGCAGTTCTTC.